The source of this T cell receptor (beta chain) is a study of T-cell memory formation after mild COVID-19. Each CDR3 protein gets one entry after TCRdb re-called the 5' RACE reads with MiXCR. The sample gives approximately 100,000 distinct CDR3 sequences, around 10% of which show up once; 40% is in the top ten. V lost 6 bases, J lost 1 base, and 3 bases stayed unmatched. Germline CDR1 SQVTM, CDR2 ANQGSEA. The CDR3 sequence is 13 residues long. Study-wide results and limits: In second-wave clones peaking day 37, SARS-CoV-2 specificity remained unconfirmed. Clones that contracted clustered mainly in CM and EM if CD4+ and in EMRA if CD8+.

This clonotype was observed a few times. What it binds is not known. The gene calls are TRBV29-1 and TRBJ2-5; 9 bases fit TRBD2. This sequence originates from a man between 18 and 29 years old who had mild COVID-19 (a few samples of this study predate the infection). Cell type and time point are not known. Sample: PBMCs or a T cell subset sorted from them (not recorded which). CDR3 DNA sequence: TGCAGCGTCAGAGCGGGGGGCCAAGAGACCCAGTACTTC. Its protein is CSVRAGGQETQYF.